This entry concerns a single TCR beta chain. Its antigen is as yet unknown. This entry is derived from a study of shared clonotypes between healthy human individuals. Study-level points and caveats: The represented genetic and exposure-history diversity was limited by the small number of donors. Larger richness was generally estimated for naive than memory subsets. Clonotypes not shared had lower generation probabilities than those common to all four donors.

Repertoires were generated with immunoSEQ multiplex PCR, while TCRdb's copy carries only in-frame clones and drops some. This table has over 2 million clones, about 95% appearing once. The naive CD8 fraction comprised CD45RO-negative cells positively selected for CCR7 and excluded terminally differentiated effector memory CD45RA+ cells. Those who donated, Caucasian adults without exception, all lived in Nashville, Tennessee. Between the trimmed V and J ends, which lost 0 bases and 0 bases, there was a span of 14 bases. The germline CDR1 and CDR2 sequences are LNHDA and SQIVND (reference sequence). The length of the CDR3 is 17 residues.

This sequence was found in a young man in good health. The sample comprised naive CD8+ T cells sorted from blood. V usage is TRBV19 and J usage is TRBJ1-1, with D maybe TRBD1 (5 bases). CDR3 sequence reads: CASSIDGPGRLNTEAFF. The CDR3, as DNA: TGTGCCAGTAGTATAGATGGGCCGGGGCGGTTGAACACTGAAGCTTTCTTT.